This TCR beta chain was sequenced in a study of OX40 agonist ivuxolimab in advanced cancers. Anyone with autoimmune disease history or systemic immunosuppression was excluded. Some clones are missing from TCRdb's copy, which holds only in-frame ones; the method was immunoSEQ multiplex PCR. The sample comprises about 21,000 clones, around 83% of which are singletons, and 30% to 35% rests with the top ten. This CDR3 region has 14 residues. The J segment lost 4 bases and the V segment lost 3 bases, leaving 3 bases of the junction unmatched. Germline CDR1 LNHDA, CDR2 SQIVND (reference sequence). This chain connects TRBV19 to TRBJ2-7; 10 bases align to TRBD1. The origin of this receptor is an adult with an advanced solid tumor such as melanoma, head and neck, liver or kidney cancer. Sequencing was performed on CD4+ or CD8+ T cells sorted from blood, taken in a trial of the OX40 agonist ivuxolimab. Here the CDR3 DNA reads TGTGCCAGTAGTATTGGGACAGGGGATTACGAGCAGTACTTC. Its translation is CASSIGTGDYEQYF.